A single sample gave rise to the 26 T cell receptor beta chains below, sequenced in a study of blood T cell repertoires in COVID-19. Using immunoSEQ multiplex PCR, the repertoire was profiled, and TCRdb retains in-frame clones only, with some absent. The data hold 150,000 to 200,000 clones, with 76% observed a single time. Sequenced material: peripheral blood. The source is a woman aged 45-65 years with active or convalescent COVID-19.

V and J are TRBV15 and TRBJ1-5, with D possibly matching TRBD1 (5 bases). CDR1 is LNHNV and CDR2 is YYDKDF in the germline V gene (reference sequence). V was clipped by 1 base and J by 5 bases, with 9 bases between them. The CDR3 runs 14 residues. This chain's CDR3 is CATSRAGGDQPQHF. CDR3 sequence (DNA): TGTGCCACCAGCAGAGCGGGGGGAGATCAGCCCCAGCATTTT.

The V call is TRBV29-1, the J call TRBJ1-4, with a weak D call TRBD1 (5 bases). The CDR3 runs to 15 residues. Germline assignment: CDR1 SQVTM and CDR2 ANQGSEA. Trimming took off 3 bases at V and 8 bases at J, with 19 bases between the two ends. Here the CDR3 reads CSVEVHRAGGEKLFF. The CDR3 DNA follows: TGCAGCGTTGAGGTGCACCGGGCCGGGGGGGAAAAACTGTTTTTT.

The chain recombines TRBV19 with TRBJ2-6, with TRBD1 identical over 7 bases. CDR3 length: 17 residues. Trimming removed 5 bases from V and 2 bases from J; junction bases left unmatched: 9. CDR1 is LNHDA, CDR2 SQIVND, per germline (reference sequence). The CDR3 coding sequence is TGTGCCAGTAGTCCCGACAGGGTCGTTCCTGGGGCCAACGTCCTGACTTTC. This codes for CASSPDRVVPGANVLTF.

This chain joins TRBV19 and TRBJ2-3; the match to TRBD2 covers 9 bases. V dropped 5 bases and J dropped 2; count of bases not matched to a gene: 8. CDR1 is LNHDA, CDR2 SQIVND, per germline (reference sequence). The CDR3 is 16 residues long. The DNA of the CDR3 is TGTGCCAGTAGTCCCCAGGCGGGGGGGGTCACAGATACGCAGTATTTT. Translation: CASSPQAGGVTDTQYF.

DNA of the CDR3: TGTGCCAGTAGTATCGACGGGAGCACTGAAGCTTTCTTT. Translated, it gives CASSIDGSTEAFF. This chain uses TRBV19 with TRBJ1-1; unclear D gene. Germline V gives CDR1 LNHDA, CDR2 SQIVND (reference sequence). The CDR3 spans 13 residues. V lost 3 bases, J lost 4 bases, and 9 bases lay in between.

This chain connects TRBV9 to TRBJ2-2, with a tentative D call TRBD1 (5 bases). Trimming left V 4 bases short and J 0 bases short, with 13 bases between. The germline gives CDR1 SGDLS, CDR2 YYNGEE. The CDR3 extends over 16 amino acids. CDR3 nucleotides: TGTGCCAGCAGCACGACAGCTACCTCGAACACCGGGGAGCTGTTTTTT. It yields the protein CASSTTATSNTGELFF. Full variable domain (remainder filled in from reference TRBV9 and TRBJ2-2): DSGVTQTPKHLITATGQRVTLRCSPRSGDLSVYWYQQSLDQGLQFLIQYYNGEERAKGNILERFSAQQFPDLHSELNLSSLELGDSALYFCASSTTATSNTGELFFGEGSRLTVL.

V and J are TRBV12-5 and TRBJ1-4, with D perhaps TRBD1 (6 bases). V dropped 5 bases and J dropped 4 bases, with 14 bases sitting between them. Per germline, CDR1 LGHNT and CDR2 FRNRAP. The CDR3 is 15 amino acids. The CDR3 loop is CASGDRWVDNEKLFF. The CDR3 DNA reads as TGTGCTAGTGGTGACAGGTGGGTGGATAATGAAAAACTGTTTTTT.

The J gene is TRBJ1-4, the V gene TRBV11-2; possibly TRBD1 for D (6 bases). V was cut by 5 bases and J by 4 bases, with 14 bases left in between. The CDR3 consists of 15 residues. Per the germline V gene, CDR1 is SGHAT and CDR2 is FQNNGV. The DNA of the CDR3 is TGTGCCAGCAGCGCTCGACAGGCGTATAATGAAAAACTGTTTTTT. Its protein product is CASSARQAYNEKLFF. Full variable domain (outside the CDR3, taken from reference TRBV11-2 and TRBJ1-4): EAGVAQSPRYKIIEKRQSVAFWCNPISGHATLYWYQQILGQGPKLLIQFQNNGVVDDSQLPKDRFSAERLKGVDSTLKIQPAKLEDSAVYLCASSARQAYNEKLFFGSGTQLSVL.

As concerns this clone: Possible read error: a much larger clone is one base away. The rearrangement uses TRBV7-3 and TRBJ1-1, with a possible D match to TRBD1 (6 bases). The germline gives CDR1 SGHTA, CDR2 FQGTGA. Trimming took 4 bases from V and 4 from J, leaving 10 bases between them. The CDR3 loop spans 13 amino acids. CDR3 loop: CASSSTGTTEAFF. The CDR3 DNA sequence: TGTGCCAGCAGCTCTACAGGGACCACTGAAGCTTTCTTT.

The chain uses TRBV5-1 and TRBJ2-5; 9 positions match TRBD2. The CDR3 totals 16 residues. V shed 4 bases and J 2 bases; nucleotides not matched to a gene: 9. Germline lookup yields CDR1 SGHRS and CDR2 YFSETQ. The DNA for the CDR3 is TGCGCCAGCAGCACCGGGACTAGCAGTAGTCAAGAGACCCAGTACTTC. This gives the protein CASSTGTSSSQETQYF.

V is TRBV6-2 or TRBV6-3 and J is TRBJ1-5; 7 bases match TRBD1. This CDR3 comprises 17 residues. V dropped 4 bases and J dropped 0; count of bases not matched to a gene: 9. From germline, CDR1 is MNHEY and CDR2 SVGEGT. The CDR3 bases are TGTGCCAGCAGTTCGGGACTTAGACAGGGTAGCAATCAGCCCCAGCATTTT. This encodes CASSSGLRQGSNQPQHF.

The chain recombines TRBV5-1 with TRBJ1-1, with TRBD1 matching over 9 bases. J lost 1 base, V lost 6 bases, and 7 bases had no gene match. The germline CDR1 and CDR2 sequences are SGHRS and YFSETQ. CDR3 length: 15 amino acids. CDR3 in amino acids: CASKPWGQGNTEAFF. The CDR3 DNA reads as TGCGCCAGCAAACCCTGGGGACAGGGGAACACTGAAGCTTTCTTT. Full variable domain (missing parts from reference TRBV5-1 and TRBJ1-1): KAGVTQTPRYLIKTRGQQVTLSCSPISGHRSVSWYQQTPGQGLQFLFEYFSETQRNKGNFPGRFSGRQFSNSRSEMNVSTLELGDSALYLCASKPWGQGNTEAFFGQGTRLTVV.

This clone was detected only a few times. The chain is built from TRBV6-2 or TRBV6-3 and TRBJ1-1; D gene ambiguous. Trimming cost V 4 bases and J 1 base, with 7 bases left between them. CDR1 and CDR2 (germline): MNHEY, SVGEGT. The CDR3 contains 13 residues. The CDR3 bases are TGTGCCAGCAGTTGGGCACCGAACACTGAAGCTTTCTTT. It codes for CASSWAPNTEAFF.

The chain couples TRBV19 to TRBJ1-1, with D possibly matching TRBD1 (6 bases). The germline V and J ends were trimmed by 6 bases and 4 bases, with 18 bases remaining between them. This CDR3 is 15 amino acids long. CDR1 and CDR2 (germline): LNHDA, SQIVND (reference sequence). DNA for the CDR3: TGTGCCAGTAGGCTCGGCGGACAGCGTCCCACTGAAGCTTTCTTT. The encoded protein is CASRLGGQRPTEAFF.

The V call is TRBV5-4, the J call TRBJ2-1, with TRBD2 matching over 9 bases. There are 15 residues in the CDR3. Losses at the gene ends were 4 bases for V and 5 bases for J; bases not matched to a gene: 7. CDR1 and CDR2 from the germline V gene are SGHNT and YYREEE (reference sequence). The CDR3 spells CASSGGLAGDNEQFF. Here the CDR3 DNA reads TGTGCCAGCAGCGGGGGACTAGCTGGGGACAATGAGCAGTTCTTC.

Here the CDR3 DNA reads TGTGCCAGCAGCACGGGACAGACTAACTATGGCTACACCTTC. This sequence encodes CASSTGQTNYGYTF. The V call is TRBV7-2, the J call TRBJ1-2; TRBD1 aligns across 7 bases. This CDR3 is 14 amino acids long. Losses at the gene ends were 5 bases for V and 0 bases for J; bases not matched to a gene: 3. Germline values: CDR1 SGHTA, CDR2 FQGNSA.

V gene TRBV2 combines with J gene TRBJ1-6; the D gene is possibly TRBD1 (5 bases). Germline CDR1 and CDR2: SNHLY and FYNNEI. The ends were cut back, 5 bases at V and 9 bases at J, with 17 bases in the middle. The CDR3 is made up of 15 amino acids. In nucleotides, the CDR3 is TGTGCCAGCAGTCAAAGCGAAGGGGTCGGTTCACCCCTCCACTTT. Amino acids: CASSQSEGVGSPLHF.

About this clone itself: Other DNA sequences within the sample encode an identical CDR3. The chain links TRBV30 to TRBJ2-7, with TRBD1 matching 8 bases. CDR1 and CDR2 from the germline V gene are GTSNPN and SVGIG (reference sequence). Losses at the gene ends were 4 bases for V and 2 bases for J; bases not matched to a gene: 7. The CDR3 totals 14 residues. The CDR3 is CAWTSGTGTYEQYF. The CDR3 bases are TGTGCCTGGACGTCCGGGACAGGTACCTACGAGCAGTACTTC. The whole variable domain, remainder taken from reference TRBV30 and TRBJ2-7, is SQTIHQWPATLVQPVGSPLSLECTVEGTSNPNLYWYRQAAGRGLQLLFYSVGIGQISSEVPQNLSASRPQDRQFILSSKKLLLSDSGFYLCAWTSGTGTYEQYFGPGTRLTVT.

The rearrangement joins TRBV19 to TRBJ2-5; D possibly corresponds to TRBD2 (6 bases). Germline V gene sequence: CDR1 LNHDA, CDR2 SQIVND (reference sequence). V lost 1 base and J lost 2, with 8 bases in between. The CDR3 sequence is 14 residues long. CDR3 protein: CASSIASVQETQYF. The CDR3, as DNA: TGTGCCAGTAGTATAGCTAGCGTACAAGAGACCCAGTACTTC.

V gene TRBV5-1 combines with J gene TRBJ1-6; 7 bases are a match to TRBD1. The CDR3 is 15 residues long. Trimming at V came to 2 bases and at J to 5 bases, leaving 4 bases not matched to a gene. Germline V gene lookup returns CDR1 SGHRS and CDR2 YFSETQ. CDR3 loop: CASSLETGNNSPLHF. In DNA form, the CDR3 reads TGCGCCAGCAGCTTAGAGACAGGGAATAATTCACCCCTCCACTTT. Combining the CDR3 with reference TRBV5-1 and TRBJ1-6 gives the whole variable domain KAGVTQTPRYLIKTRGQQVTLSCSPISGHRSVSWYQQTPGQGLQFLFEYFSETQRNKGNFPGRFSGRQFSNSRSEMNVSTLELGDSALYLCASSLETGNNSPLHFGNGTRLTVT.

The genes are TRBV30 and TRBJ2-7, with 8 bases matching TRBD1. The CDR3 spans 13 residues. Unmatched junction bases numbered 8, after V lost 4 bases and J lost 6 bases. The germline gives CDR1 GTSNPN, CDR2 SVGIG (reference sequence). The CDR3 DNA is TGTGCCTGGAATCGCAGGGGGCTAAGCGAGCAGTACTTC. Translation: CAWNRRGLSEQYF.

The J gene is TRBJ1-5, the V gene TRBV6-5, with D uncertain. This CDR3 is 15 amino acids long. Germline V gives CDR1 MNHEY, CDR2 SVGAGI. V gave up 0 bases and J gave up 5 bases, with 11 bases separating them. CDR3 sequence reads: CASSYSREPHQPQHF. CDR3 nucleotide sequence: TGTGCCAGCAGTTACTCACGGGAGCCCCATCAGCCCCAGCATTTT.

The rearrangement links TRBV5-4 to TRBJ2-5, with a weak D call TRBD2 (6 bases). Trimming stripped 0 bases from V and 7 bases from J, with 16 bases between. The CDR3 is 15 amino acids. Germline V gives CDR1 SGHNT, CDR2 YYREEE (reference sequence). CDR3 DNA: TGTGCCAGCAGCTTGGAAGGCTCGGGACTCACGACCCAGTACTTC. Protein sequence: CASSLEGSGLTTQYF.

The gene calls are TRBV15 and TRBJ1-1, with D perhaps TRBD1 (5 bases). The V and J ends lost 8 bases and 1 base respectively, with 14 bases between them. The CDR3 has 14 amino acids. CDR1 LNHNV and CDR2 YYDKDF come from the germline V gene (reference sequence). CDR3 residues: CATSGGAWNTEAFF. The CDR3 nucleotides are TGTGCCACCTCAGGAGGGGCATGGAACACTGAAGCTTTCTTT.

J is TRBJ2-5 and V is TRBV7-6; D may be TRBD2 (6 bases). Trimming took off 4 bases at V and 2 bases at J, with 17 bases between the two ends. CDR1 and CDR2 (germline): SGHVS, FNYEAQ. The CDR3 is 16 residues long. CDR3 loop: CASSSDVGGNQETQYF. DNA of the CDR3: TGTGCCAGCAGCTCAGACGTGGGGGGAAATCAAGAGACCCAGTACTTC.

The chain carries TRBV30 and TRBJ2-3, with 7 bases that match TRBD2. From germline, CDR1 is GTSNPN and CDR2 SVGIG (reference sequence). Losses at the gene ends were 2 bases for V and 12 bases for J; bases not matched to a gene: 2. The CDR3 is made up of 10 amino acids. In nucleotides, the CDR3 is TGTGCCTGGAGTACTAGCGTTCAGTATTTT. Protein: CAWSTSVQYF.